This T cell receptor beta chain was documented in a study of cytomegalovirus exposure and HLA in healthy donors. Study-level points and caveats: A classifier reportedly called cytomegalovirus status with high sensitivity and specificity.

Comments on this clone: Antigen specificity is unknown.

Sequencing was performed with immunoSEQ multiplex PCR; in TCRdb, only in-frame clones are kept and a portion is missing. The table shows roughly 56,000 clones, with over 90% occurring only once. V lost 6 bases, J lost 0 bases, and 11 bases stayed unmatched. Per the germline V gene, CDR1 is SQVTM and CDR2 is ANQGSEA. The CDR3 length is 17 residues. The chain combines TRBV29-1 with TRBJ2-3; 11 positions match TRBD2. This receptor was obtained from a man in his late teens or twenties in good health and CMV-seronegative. Source material: PBMCs. CDR3 nucleotides: TGCAGCGTCGGCGGACTAGCGGGCTTTACTAGCACAGATACGCAGTATTTT. Its protein is CSVGGLAGFTSTDTQYF.